The present T cell receptor beta chain was sequenced within a study of shared clonotypes between healthy human individuals. The material for each subset, its genomic DNA, was split evenly across several immunoSEQ plates. The assay was immunoSEQ multiplex PCR, and TCRdb's table has in-frame clones only and misses some. Counted here are approximately 470,000 clones, approximately 81% occurring once; the ten biggest clones make up roughly 12%. This clone has ten or more counts. Per germline, CDR1 GTSNPN and CDR2 SVGIG (reference sequence). The V gene lost 0 bases and the J gene lost 11 bases, with 8 bases spanning the gap. The CDR3 is 12 amino acids.

V usage is TRBV30 and J usage is TRBJ1-6; D not resolved. This clonotype was sampled from a woman in her thirties or forties in good health. Some clones in this sample may be carry-over from other donors' samples. What was sequenced was PBMCs. CDR3 sequence: CAWSVEGTPLHF. DNA of the CDR3: TGTGCCTGGAGTGTTGAGGGAACACCCCTCCACTTT. The full variable domain, rest sourced from reference TRBV30 and TRBJ1-6, is SQTIHQWPATLVQPVGSPLSLECTVEGTSNPNLYWYRQAAGRGLQLLFYSVGIGQISSEVPQNLSASRPQDRQFILSSKKLLLSDSGFYLCAWSVEGTPLHFGNGTRLTVT.